The clone carrying this T cell receptor beta chain turned up a few times. Antigen unknown. The V end was cut by 3 bases, the J end by 5 bases, with 16 bases between. This CDR3 is built from 14 residues. Germline V gene sequence: CDR1 GTSNPN, CDR2 SVGIG (reference sequence). Method: immunoSEQ multiplex PCR; TCRdb's copy keeps in-frame clones and lacks some. The table shows 37,000 or so clones, with around two thirds occurring only once. The data were taken from a study of vaccination effects on CD4 cells after COVID-19. Subsequent to 10 days of culture, CD4+ T cells were isolated. Each person got two doses of an mRNA SARS-CoV-2 vaccine, BNT162b2 or mRNA-1273. It was on days 3 and 7 that half the medium was replaced with IL-2 medium.

The chain is built from TRBV30 and TRBJ1-2, with D tentatively TRBD1 (6 bases). The specimen was CD4+ T cells from PBMCs cultured without peptide, collected after COVID-19 vaccination. This TCR was recovered from a human donor who received a COVID-19 vaccine. The CDR3, as DNA: TGTGCCTGGAGAGTCCGTGAAGGGGGGTATGGCTACACCTTC. This encodes CAWRVREGGYGYTF.